This T cell receptor (beta chain) derives from a study of T-cell reconstitution after alpha-beta-depleted transplantation in children. V was cut by 6 bases and J by 3 bases, with 8 bases left in between. Per germline, CDR1 MDHEN and CDR2 SYDVKM. The CDR3 consists of 12 residues. Many counts were recorded for this clonotype. Its antigen is unknown. The study, taken as a whole, reports: Recipient T cells and thymic progenitors that survived gave rise to the high TCRbeta diversity observed at day 60 in some patients. At one year after transplant, newly produced T cells mostly accounted for T-cell counts and diversity. In patients about two months after transplant, alpha-beta T cells reportedly arose from several hundred expanded graft clones.

The TCRbeta library incorporated unique molecular identifiers. Via MiXCR, TCRdb re-called the PCR reads, giving one row per CDR3 protein. Here the sample spans 30,000 to 40,000 distinct CDR3 sequences, around 7% being singletons. The sequencing used peripheral blood, collected 60 days after TCRalphabeta/CD19-depleted stem cell transplant. The receptor was isolated from a child less than two years old who had a stem cell transplant for acute myeloid leukemia, so the T cells may come from the graft donor. This rearrangement joins TRBV28 to TRBJ1-1; D is unclear. The CDR3, as DNA: TGTGCCAGCAGCAAATTTGACACTGAAGCTTTCTTT. Protein sequence: CASSKFDTEAFF.